This T cell receptor (beta chain) is from a study of cytomegalovirus exposure and HLA in healthy donors. Regarding the study as a whole: DRB1 had the most TCR associations and HLA-C the fewest, a later analysis found, with rates varying by HLA locus. In a later analysis, donors in an Asian-associated ancestry cluster reportedly had fewer N-insertions in productive TCRs than the cohort mean. When a later analysis compared HLA-associated TCR beta chains with equally common others, the HLA-associated chains turned out to be more clonally expanded and to have lower generation probabilities. Solely CMV serostatus was available to characterize immune exposure.

Germline-derived CDR1 and CDR2 are MNHEY and SMNVEV (reference sequence). This CDR3 comprises 18 residues. V lost 6 bases and J lost 0; bases outside the gene matches: 16. Of note for this clone: Its antigen remains unknown.

The PCR employed 60 Vbeta primers together with 13 Jbeta primers. Produced via immunoSEQ multiplex PCR; TCRdb's table is partial and in-frame only. The data show roughly 240,000 clones, with more than 75% seen just once and roughly 0.26% held by the top ten. The sample consisted of PBMCs. The sequence was collected from a girl aged 2-9 years in good health and CMV-seronegative. The chain employs TRBV27 and TRBJ1-2; 7 positions agree with TRBD1. The chain's CDR3 is CASSRDSSLIYSNYGYTF. The DNA for the CDR3 is TGTGCCAGCAGCAGGGACAGCTCATTAATATACTCTAACTATGGCTACACCTTC.